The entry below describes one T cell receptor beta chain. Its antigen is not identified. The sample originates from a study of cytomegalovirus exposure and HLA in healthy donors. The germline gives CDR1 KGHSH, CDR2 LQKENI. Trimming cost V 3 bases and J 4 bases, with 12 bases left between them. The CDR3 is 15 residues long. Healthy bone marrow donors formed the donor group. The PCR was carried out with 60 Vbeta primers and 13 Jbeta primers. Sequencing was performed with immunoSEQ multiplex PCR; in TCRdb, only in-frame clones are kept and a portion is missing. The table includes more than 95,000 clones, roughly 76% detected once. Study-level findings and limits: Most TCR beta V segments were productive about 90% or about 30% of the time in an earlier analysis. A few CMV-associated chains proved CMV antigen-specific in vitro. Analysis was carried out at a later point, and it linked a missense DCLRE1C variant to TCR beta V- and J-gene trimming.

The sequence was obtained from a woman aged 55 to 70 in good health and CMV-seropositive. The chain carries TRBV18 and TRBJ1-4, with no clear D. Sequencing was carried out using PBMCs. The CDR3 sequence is CASSPRSSFNEKLFF. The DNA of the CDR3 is TGTGCCAGCTCACCGAGGAGCAGCTTTAATGAAAAACTGTTTTTT.